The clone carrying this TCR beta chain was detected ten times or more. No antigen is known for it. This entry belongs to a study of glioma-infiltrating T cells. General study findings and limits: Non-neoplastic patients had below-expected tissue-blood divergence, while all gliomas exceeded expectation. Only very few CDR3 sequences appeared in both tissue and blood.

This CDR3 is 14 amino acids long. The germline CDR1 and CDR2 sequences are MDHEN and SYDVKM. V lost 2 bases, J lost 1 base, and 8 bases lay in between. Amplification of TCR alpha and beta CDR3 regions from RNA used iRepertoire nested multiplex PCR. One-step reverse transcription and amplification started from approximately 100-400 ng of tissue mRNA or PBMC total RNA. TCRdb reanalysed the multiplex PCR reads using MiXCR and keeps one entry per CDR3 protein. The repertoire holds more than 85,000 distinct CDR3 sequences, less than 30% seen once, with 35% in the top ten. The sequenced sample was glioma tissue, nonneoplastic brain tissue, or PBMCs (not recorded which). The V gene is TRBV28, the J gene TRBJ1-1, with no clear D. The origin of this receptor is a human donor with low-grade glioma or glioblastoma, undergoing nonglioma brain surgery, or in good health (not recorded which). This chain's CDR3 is CASSLLGANTEAFF. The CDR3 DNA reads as TGTGCCAGCAGTTTACTCGGTGCGAACACTGAAGCTTTCTTT.